The source of this TCR beta chain is a study of tumor-infiltrating lymphocytes in localized non-small cell lung cancer (dated by TCRdb to the early 2020s). Notes on the research overall: The cohort covered several histologies, both smokers and never-smokers, and patients whose samples were collected after neoadjuvant chemotherapy. In total, the ICON cohort consisted of over a hundred surgical patients with localized non-small cell lung cancer who had their tumors resected. Flow cytometry, multiplex immunofluorescence, RNA-seq, exome sequencing and proteomics were applied to the same patients as TCR sequencing, which was one of several integrated assays. A total of 55 or so patients were included in the paired tumor versus uninvolved lung comparison of immunoSEQ T-cell fraction. Resected tumor tissue and uninvolved lung tissue described as non-adjacent to the tumor were contributed by each patient, with both tissues obtained from the same patient.

General study outcomes and caveats: Tumor T-cell fraction from TCR sequencing was not associated with recurrence-free survival (p = 0.61). The TCR-derived T-cell fraction showed no difference between the flow cytometry-defined immunotypes IM1 (good prognosis) and IM2 (poor prognosis). Because different pieces of the same tissue were used for different assays, technical variation could not be separated from intratumor heterogeneity. Because assay coverage varied across patients depending on available tissue quantity, TCR sequencing was performed for only a subset of the cohort. TCRbeta sequencing supported higher T cell infiltration in tumors than in uninvolved lung tissue, consistent with immunofluorescence CD3 counts.

TCR sequencing with the immunoSEQ assay provided the T-cell fraction in tumor and uninvolved lung tissue. Concerning the study's data processing: In the survival analysis, patients were divided into a high T-cell fraction group (upper tertile) and a low T-cell fraction group (lower two tertiles), and the two groups were compared using a log-rank test. A signed-rank test was used to check for differences in T-cell fraction between paired tumor and uninvolved lung. What TCRdb holds here is the immuneACCESS table cut down to in-frame rearrangements. Part of the clones is not present; checked against another copy, under half of the missing clones reflect an unresolved V gene, and the others are unexplained. The V and J calls and clone size come from that table; D and trimming were worked out from the DNA. This sample holds 27,000 or so clones; 80% to 90% were observed only once. The ten largest account for 2% to 2.5% of the sample.

For CDR1 and CDR2, the germline V gene lists LGHNA and YSLEER. V is cut by 3 bases and J by 0 bases, and the space between the germline ends is 8 bases. The CDR3 spans 15 residues, from the cysteine through the phenylalanine. This entry keeps only the CDR3 DNA: 45 bases, framed from base 1. In its sample, this clone was seen once. Its binding antigen is unknown. Base qualities are not recorded, but no much larger clone differs from it by a single base. Enrollment in ICON was initiated in the first half of 2016, and the last patient was enrolled in 2018. From a subcohort of 75 to 90 patients, fresh tumor and matched uninvolved tissue were collected for in-depth immune analyses, including TCR sequencing. No cell sorting was done, and TCR sequencing was instead run on DNA isolated from bulk tissue.

The chain employs TRBV4-3 and TRBJ1-4; matching of 5 bases hints at TRBD1 as the D gene. The sequencing input was lung tumor tissue. The clonotype comes from a human donor with non-small cell lung cancer. The CDR3 in this case is CASSHTGTTNEKLFF. The DNA sequence is as follows: TGCGCCAGCAGCCATACAGGTACAACTAATGAAAAACTGTTTTTT.